The clone carrying this T cell receptor (beta chain) has just a few counts. The antigen remains undetermined. The data stem from a study of early T cells in non-severe SARS-CoV-2 infection. Study summary: From unsorted whole blood, bulk RNA was sequenced, and the chains remained unpaired. The study's findings and limits: Matching against VDJdb likely underestimated virus-specific expansions, favoring anti-spike CD8.

Germline V gene data show CDR1 as LGHNA and CDR2 as YNFKEQ. The CDR3 runs to 18 residues. Unmatched junction bases numbered 7, after V lost 0 bases and J lost 2 bases. Individual cDNA molecules carried attached unique molecular identifiers. Each CDR3 protein gets one entry after TCRdb re-called the 5' RACE reads with MiXCR. The profile covers 86,000 or so distinct CDR3 sequences, with approximately 6% appearing a single time and just under 8% taken by the ten largest. The chain employs TRBV4-2 and TRBJ2-6; 7 positions match TRBD1. The TCR originated in an adult who was a healthcare worker with PCR-confirmed SARS-CoV-2 infection or an uninfected control (not recorded which). Sequencing was done on a sample of whole blood. The CDR3 DNA reads TGTGCCAGCAGCCAAGAAACGCCCAGGGGGACTGGGGCCAACGTCCTGACTTTC. It yields the protein CASSQETPRGTGANVLTF.